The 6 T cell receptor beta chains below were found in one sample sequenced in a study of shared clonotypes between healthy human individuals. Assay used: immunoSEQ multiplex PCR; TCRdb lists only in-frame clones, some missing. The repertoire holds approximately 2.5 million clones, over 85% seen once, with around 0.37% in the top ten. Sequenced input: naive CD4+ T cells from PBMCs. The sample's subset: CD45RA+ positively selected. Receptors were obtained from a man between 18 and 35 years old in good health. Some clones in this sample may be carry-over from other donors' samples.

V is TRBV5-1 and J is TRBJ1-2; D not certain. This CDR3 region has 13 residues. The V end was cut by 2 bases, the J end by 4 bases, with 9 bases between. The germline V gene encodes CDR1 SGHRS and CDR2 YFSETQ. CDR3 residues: CASSLNSVYGYTF. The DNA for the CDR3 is TGCGCCAGCAGCTTAAACAGCGTCTATGGCTACACCTTC.

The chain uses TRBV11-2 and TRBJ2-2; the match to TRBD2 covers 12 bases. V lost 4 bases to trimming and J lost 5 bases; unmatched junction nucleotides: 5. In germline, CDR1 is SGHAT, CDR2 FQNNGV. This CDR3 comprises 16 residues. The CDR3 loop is CASSSPLAGGTGELFF. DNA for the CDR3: TGTGCCAGCAGCTCTCCCCTAGCGGGAGGGACCGGGGAGCTGTTTTTT. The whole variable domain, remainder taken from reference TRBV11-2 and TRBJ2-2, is EAGVAQSPRYKIIEKRQSVAFWCNPISGHATLYWYQQILGQGPKLLIQFQNNGVVDDSQLPKDRFSAERLKGVDSTLKIQPAKLEDSAVYLCASSSPLAGGTGELFFGEGSRLTVL.

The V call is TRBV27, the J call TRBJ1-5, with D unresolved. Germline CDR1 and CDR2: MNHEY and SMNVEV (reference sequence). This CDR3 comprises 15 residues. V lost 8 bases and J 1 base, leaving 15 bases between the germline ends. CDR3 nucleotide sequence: TGTGCCAGCTGGGGAGGAGAAGGAAGCAATCAGCCCCAGCATTTT. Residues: CASWGGEGSNQPQHF.

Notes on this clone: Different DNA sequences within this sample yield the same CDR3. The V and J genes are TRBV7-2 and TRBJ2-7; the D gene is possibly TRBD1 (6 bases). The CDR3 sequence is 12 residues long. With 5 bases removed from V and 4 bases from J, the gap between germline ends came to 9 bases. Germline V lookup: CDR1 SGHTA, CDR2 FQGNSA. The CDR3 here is CASSAQGYEQYF. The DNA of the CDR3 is TGTGCCAGCAGCGCACAGGGTTACGAGCAGTACTTC.

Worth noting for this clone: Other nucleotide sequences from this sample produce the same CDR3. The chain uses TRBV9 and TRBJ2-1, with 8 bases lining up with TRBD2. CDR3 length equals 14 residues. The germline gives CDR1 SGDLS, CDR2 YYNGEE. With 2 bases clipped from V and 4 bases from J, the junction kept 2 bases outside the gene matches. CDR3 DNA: TGTGCCAGCAGCGTGTTAGCGGGATACAATGAGCAGTTCTTC. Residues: CASSVLAGYNEQFF.

CDR3 bases: TGTGCCAGCAGCGGGGCAGGGCGGAAAGAGACCCAGTACTTC. Protein sequence: CASSGAGRKETQYF. The chain joins TRBV6-6 to TRBJ2-5, with D perhaps matching TRBD1 or TRBD2 (5 bases each). V was trimmed by 6 bases and J by 3 bases, leaving 14 bases between them. The CDR3 is 14 amino acids. Germline V CDR1 and CDR2: MNHNY, SVGAGI (reference sequence).